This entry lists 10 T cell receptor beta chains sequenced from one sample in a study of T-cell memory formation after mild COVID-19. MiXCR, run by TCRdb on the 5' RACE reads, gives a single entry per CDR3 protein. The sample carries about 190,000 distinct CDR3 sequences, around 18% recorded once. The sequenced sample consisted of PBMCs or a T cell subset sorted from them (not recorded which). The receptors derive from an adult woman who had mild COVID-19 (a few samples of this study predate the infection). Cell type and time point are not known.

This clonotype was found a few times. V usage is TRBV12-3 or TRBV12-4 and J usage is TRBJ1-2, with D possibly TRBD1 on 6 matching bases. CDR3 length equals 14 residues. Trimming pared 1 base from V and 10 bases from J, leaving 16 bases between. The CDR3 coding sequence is TGTGCCAGCAGTTTAGACGTTTTTACAGGGTTCTACACCTTC. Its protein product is CASSLDVFTGFYTF.

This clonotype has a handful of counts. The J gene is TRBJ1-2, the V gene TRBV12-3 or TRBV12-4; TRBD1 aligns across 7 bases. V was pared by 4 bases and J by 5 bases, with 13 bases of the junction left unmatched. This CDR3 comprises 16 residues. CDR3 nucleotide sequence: TGTGCCAGCAGTTCCCGGGACAGCCCGCTCCTTTATGGCTACACCTTC. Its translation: CASSSRDSPLLYGYTF.

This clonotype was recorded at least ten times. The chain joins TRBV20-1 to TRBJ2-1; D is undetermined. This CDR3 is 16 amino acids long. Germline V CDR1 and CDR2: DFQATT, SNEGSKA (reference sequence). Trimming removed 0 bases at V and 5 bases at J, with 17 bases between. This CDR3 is CSARDTGPANHNEQFF. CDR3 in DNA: TGCAGTGCTAGAGACACCGGGCCGGCTAACCACAATGAGCAGTTCTTC.

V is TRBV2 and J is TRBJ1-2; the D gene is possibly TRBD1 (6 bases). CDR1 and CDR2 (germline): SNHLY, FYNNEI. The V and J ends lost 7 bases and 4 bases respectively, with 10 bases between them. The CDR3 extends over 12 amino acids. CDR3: CASIGGVYGYTF. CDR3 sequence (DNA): TGTGCCAGCATAGGGGGGGTCTATGGCTACACCTTC.

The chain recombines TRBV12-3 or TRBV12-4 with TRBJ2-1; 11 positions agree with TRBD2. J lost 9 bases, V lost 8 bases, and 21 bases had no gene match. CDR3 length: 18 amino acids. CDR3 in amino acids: CASGVAGGPRLFRGEQFF. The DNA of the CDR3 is TGTGCCAGCGGAGTAGCGGGGGGGCCCCGGCTCTTTCGCGGTGAGCAGTTCTTC.

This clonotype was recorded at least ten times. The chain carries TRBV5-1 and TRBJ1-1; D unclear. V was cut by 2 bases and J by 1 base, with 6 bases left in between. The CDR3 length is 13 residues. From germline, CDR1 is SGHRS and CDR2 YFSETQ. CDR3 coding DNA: TGCGCCAGCAGCTTTGACCAGAACACTGAAGCTTTCTTT. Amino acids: CASSFDQNTEAFF.

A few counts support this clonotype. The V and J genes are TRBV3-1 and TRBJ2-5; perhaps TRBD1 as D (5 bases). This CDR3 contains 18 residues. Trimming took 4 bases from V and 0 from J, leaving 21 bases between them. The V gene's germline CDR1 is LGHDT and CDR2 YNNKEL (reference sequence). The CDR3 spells CASSPSFSTGNYQETQYF. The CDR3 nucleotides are TGTGCCAGCAGCCCATCCTTCTCAACAGGAAACTACCAAGAGACCCAGTACTTC.

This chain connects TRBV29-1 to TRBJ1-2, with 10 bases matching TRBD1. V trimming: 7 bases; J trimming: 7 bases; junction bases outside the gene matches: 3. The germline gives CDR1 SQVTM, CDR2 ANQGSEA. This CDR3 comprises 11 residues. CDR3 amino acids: CSAGTGVGYTF. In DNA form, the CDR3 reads TGCAGCGCCGGGACAGGGGTTGGCTACACCTTC.

The CDR3 DNA reads TGTGCCAGTAGTATAGCAGGTCCCATATACAATGAGCAGTTCTTC. Residues: CASSIAGPIYNEQFF. The rearrangement links TRBV19 to TRBJ2-1; D is ambiguous. From germline, CDR1 is LNHDA and CDR2 SQIVND (reference sequence). The CDR3 spans 15 residues. The V and J ends lost 1 base and 4 bases respectively, with 11 bases between them.

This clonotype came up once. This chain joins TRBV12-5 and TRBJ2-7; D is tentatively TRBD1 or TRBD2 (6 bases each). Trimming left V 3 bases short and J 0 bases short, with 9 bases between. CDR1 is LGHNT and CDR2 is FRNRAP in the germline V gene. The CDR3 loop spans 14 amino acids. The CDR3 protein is CASGFGGPSYEQYF. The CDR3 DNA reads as TGTGCTAGTGGTTTTGGGGGGCCCTCCTACGAGCAGTACTTC. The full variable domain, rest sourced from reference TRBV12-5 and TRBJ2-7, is DARVTQTPRHKVTEMGQEVTMRCQPILGHNTVFWYRQTMMQGLELLAYFRNRAPLDDSGMPKDRFSAEMPDATLATLKIQPSEPRDSAVYFCASGFGGPSYEQYFGPGTRLTVT.